This passage covers 26 T cell receptor beta chains from one sample sequenced in a study of T cell changes during pregnancy in multiple sclerosis. Clones were read by immunoSEQ multiplex PCR, and TCRdb kept only the in-frame ones, dropping some. Of nearly 45,000 clones in the sample, about 96% were seen once. The starting material was peripheral blood, obtained in the second trimester of pregnancy. The receptors shown here come from a female donor with multiple sclerosis, enrolled in a pregnancy study.

CDR3 sequence (DNA): TGTGCCAGCTCAGCCCGGGACAGGGTTGGGCAGCCCCAGCATTTT. The encoded protein is CASSARDRVGQPQHF. V and J are TRBV18 and TRBJ1-5, with 9 bases identical to TRBD1. The CDR3 length is 15 residues. The V gene's germline CDR1 is KGHSH and CDR2 LQKENI. The V gene end was trimmed by 5 bases and the J gene end by 7 bases; junction bases not matched to a gene: 9. Complete variable domain (other parts from reference TRBV18 and TRBJ1-5): NAGVMQNPRHLVRRRGQEARLRCSPMKGHSHVYWYRQLPEEGLKFMVYLQKENIIDESGMPKERFSAEFPKEGPSILRIQQVVRGDSAAYFCASSARDRVGQPQHFGDGTRLSIL.

This CDR3 reads CASTSGGLSSYNEQFF. DNA of the CDR3: TGCGCCAGCACTAGCGGGGGCCTCAGCTCCTACAATGAGCAGTTCTTC. The chain couples TRBV5-1 to TRBJ2-1, with 10 positions matching TRBD2. The CDR3 is made up of 16 amino acids. Germline trimming cut 6 bases from V and 0 bases from J; bases unmatched to any gene: 6. Germline V CDR1 and CDR2: SGHRS, YFSETQ.

A single count supports this clone. This chain links TRBV25-1 with TRBJ2-7; TRBD1 agrees at 10 bases. Germline CDR1 MGHDK, CDR2 SYGVNS. The CDR3 covers 16 residues. V trimming: 4 bases; J trimming: 3 bases; junction bases outside the gene matches: 9. This CDR3 is CASSGFRDRGGYEQYF. The CDR3 nucleotides are TGTGCCAGCAGTGGATTCCGGGACAGGGGAGGCTACGAGCAGTACTTC.

The gene calls are TRBV6-5 and TRBJ1-4, with D perhaps matching TRBD1 (5 bases). This CDR3 is built from 14 residues. Germline CDR1 reads MNHEY; CDR2 reads SVGAGI. Between the trimmed V and J ends, which lost 7 bases and 6 bases, there was a span of 15 bases. The CDR3 is CASKPWGVDEKLFF. CDR3 bases: TGTGCCAGCAAACCATGGGGCGTGGATGAAAAACTGTTTTTT.

The chain joins TRBV9 to TRBJ1-1; D is uncertain. The CDR3 totals 13 residues. CDR1 is SGDLS, CDR2 YYNGEE, per germline. Trimming removed 3 bases at V and 3 bases at J, with 9 bases between. CDR3 in DNA: TGTGCCAGCAGCGCCAGGAGGGACACTGAAGCTTTCTTT. It specifies CASSARRDTEAFF.

V gene TRBV5-1 combines with J gene TRBJ2-1; the D gene is possibly TRBD2 (5 bases). The V and J ends lost 3 bases and 5 bases respectively, with 12 bases between them. The CDR3 is 14 amino acids. In germline, CDR1 is SGHRS, CDR2 YFSETQ. The CDR3 DNA follows: TGCGCCAGCAGCTGGTACCCAGCGGACAATGAGCAGTTCTTC. Amino acids: CASSWYPADNEQFF.

The table lists this clone with a count of one. The rearrangement links TRBV25-1 to TRBJ1-1; 12 bases align to TRBD1. Germline V lookup: CDR1 MGHDK, CDR2 SYGVNS. The J segment lost 6 bases and the V segment lost 4 bases, leaving 6 bases of the junction unmatched. The CDR3 has 15 amino acids. For the CDR3, the DNA is TGTGCCAGCAGTGTCTGGGACAGGGGGCGACCTGAAGCTTTCTTT. It yields the protein CASSVWDRGRPEAFF.

A single count supports this clone. This rearrangement joins TRBV7-3 to TRBJ2-1; D may be TRBD2 (7 bases). The V gene's germline CDR1 is SGHTA and CDR2 FQGTGA. Trimming removed 3 bases from V and 2 bases from J, with 11 bases in between. This CDR3 is built from 15 residues. CDR3 region: CASSFDGGPYNEQFF. Written as DNA, the CDR3 is TGTGCCAGCAGCTTCGACGGGGGGCCCTACAATGAGCAGTTCTTC.

This clone showed up just once. The CDR3 nucleotides are TGTGCCAGTCTCCTCGGGGGGGGGTCCAAAAACATTCAGTACTTC. Protein sequence: CASLLGGGSKNIQYF. This chain connects TRBV2 to TRBJ2-4, with TRBD2 matching 8 bases. This CDR3 has 15 amino acids. Germline CDR1 reads SNHLY; CDR2 reads FYNNEI. The V segment lost 9 bases and the J segment 2 bases; nucleotides outside the gene matches: 9. The whole variable domain, remainder taken from reference TRBV2 and TRBJ2-4, is EPEVTQTPSHQVTQMGQEVILRCVPISNHLYFYWYRQILGQKVEFLVSFYNNEISEKSEIFDDQFSVERPDGSNFTLKIRSTKLEDSAMYFCASLLGGGSKNIQYFGAGTRLSVL.

CDR3 in amino acids: CASSLTRGDVGEQYF. Here the CDR3 DNA reads TGCGCCAGCAGCTTGACTCGGGGAGACGTTGGCGAGCAGTACTTC. The rearrangement uses TRBV5-1 and TRBJ2-7; D may be TRBD2 (5 bases). Germline assignment: CDR1 SGHRS and CDR2 YFSETQ. This CDR3 is built from 15 residues. The germline V and J ends were trimmed by 1 base and 6 bases, with 17 bases remaining between them.

The chain combines TRBV12-5 with TRBJ2-2; 7 nucleotides line up with TRBD1. CDR1 is LGHNT, CDR2 FRNRAP, per germline. CDR3 length: 17 residues. V gave up 5 bases and J gave up 7 bases; unmatched junction bases: 16. Here the CDR3 DNA reads TGTGCTAGTGGTATCCAAAACGGACAGGTTTTAAACGGGGAGCTGTTTTTT. As protein: CASGIQNGQVLNGELFF.

The chain recombines TRBV10-1 with TRBJ1-1; no clear D. From germline, CDR1 is WNHNN and CDR2 SYGVQD (reference sequence). The V end was cut by 0 bases, the J end by 11 bases, with 16 bases between. This CDR3 is 14 amino acids long. CDR3 protein: CASSESGLARGAFF. CDR3 DNA sequence: TGCGCCAGCAGTGAGTCGGGCCTCGCCCGCGGGGCTTTCTTT.

This rearrangement joins TRBV4-2 to TRBJ1-3; the D gene is possibly TRBD1 (5 bases). Germline values: CDR1 LGHNA, CDR2 YNFKEQ. The V end lost 10 bases, the J end lost 0 bases, and 10 bases lay between the germline ends. This CDR3 contains 13 residues. CDR3 sequence (DNA): TGTGCCACCTCAGGGCCCTCTGGAAACACCATATATTTT. Amino acids: CATSGPSGNTIYF.

This chain's CDR3 is CASSGTSGSYEQYF. The CDR3 DNA reads TGTGCCAGCAGTGGGACTAGCGGGAGCTACGAGCAGTACTTC. This rearrangement joins TRBV6-1 to TRBJ2-7, with 13 bases fitting TRBD2. The V segment lost 4 bases and the J segment 3 bases; nucleotides outside the gene matches: 0. The germline V gene encodes CDR1 MNHNS and CDR2 SASEGT. The CDR3 extends over 14 amino acids.

This clone has just one count. The chain couples TRBV19 to TRBJ2-5, with D perhaps matching TRBD2 (6 bases). The germline CDR1 and CDR2 sequences are LNHDA and SQIVND (reference sequence). V gave up 7 bases and J gave up 1 base, with 16 bases separating them. CDR3 length equals 15 residues. This CDR3 is CASTPGGGGQETQYF. The CDR3 nucleotides read TGTGCCAGTACTCCTGGGGGAGGCGGCCAAGAGACCCAGTACTTC.

V and J are TRBV18 and TRBJ1-5; D may be TRBD1 (5 bases). CDR1 and CDR2 (germline): KGHSH, LQKENI. Trimming left V 0 bases short and J 7 bases short, with 10 bases between. The CDR3 totals 14 residues. The CDR3 bases are TGTGCCAGCTCACCACCCGACAGATTCCAGCCCCAGCATTTT. Its protein product is CASSPPDRFQPQHF.

This clone was counted only a few times. The chain joins TRBV9 to TRBJ2-1; 13 bases align to TRBD2. The CDR3 has 17 amino acids. With V trimmed by 0 bases and J by 9 bases, 9 bases remained unmatched. Germline values: CDR1 SGDLS, CDR2 YYNGEE. The CDR3 DNA is TGTGCCAGCAGCGTAGCGTATCGGACTAGCGGGAGTGGTGAGCAGTTCTTC. The encoded protein is CASSVAYRTSGSGEQFF.

This clone is a singleton in its sample. V usage is TRBV30 and J usage is TRBJ2-7; 8 bases match TRBD1. Germline V gene data show CDR1 as GTSNPN and CDR2 as SVGIG (reference sequence). V was clipped by 8 bases and J by 2 bases; unmatched bases: 11. The CDR3 spans 14 residues. As DNA, the CDR3 is TGTGCCGGGCGGGAACAGGGGGTCCCCTACGAGCAGTACTTC. Translation gives CAGREQGVPYEQYF.

The rearrangement joins TRBV6-6 to TRBJ2-3; TRBD2 matches 8 bases. The J segment lost 4 bases and the V segment lost 11 bases, leaving 2 bases of the junction unmatched. The CDR3 covers 11 residues. Germline CDR1 and CDR2: MNHNY and SVGAGI (reference sequence). Here the CDR3 reads CASGRADTQYF. CDR3 bases: TGTGCCTCCGGGAGGGCAGATACGCAGTATTTT.

The chain employs TRBV5-1 and TRBJ2-7; D not resolved. V was cut by 4 bases and J by 7 bases, with 15 bases left in between. This CDR3 is 13 amino acids long. Looked up from germline, CDR1 is SGHRS and CDR2 is YFSETQ. The CDR3, as DNA: TGCGCCAGCAGCGCAAAAGTCCGGTCTGAGCAGTACTTC. Translation gives CASSAKVRSEQYF.

V and J are TRBV27 and TRBJ1-5; 8 positions agree with TRBD1. Germline trimming cut 5 bases from V and 2 bases from J; bases unmatched to any gene: 8. Looked up from germline, CDR1 is MNHEY and CDR2 is SMNVEV (reference sequence). CDR3 size: 16 residues. The CDR3 sequence: CASSPSTGVGNQPQHF. The CDR3 DNA follows: TGTGCCAGCAGTCCTTCGACAGGGGTCGGCAATCAGCCCCAGCATTTT.

This chain links TRBV7-9 with TRBJ2-6; the match to TRBD1 covers 8 bases. CDR1 SEHNR and CDR2 FQNEAQ come from the germline V gene (reference sequence). The V gene end was trimmed by 8 bases and the J gene end by 0 bases; junction bases not matched to a gene: 3. The CDR3 is 15 amino acids. The CDR3 coding sequence is TGTGCCAGCGGGGGACAGGACTCTGGGGCCAACGTCCTGACTTTC. This codes for CASGGQDSGANVLTF.

This sequence joins TRBV5-4 and TRBJ2-1; D is perhaps TRBD2 (6 bases). The V and J ends lost 5 bases and 9 bases respectively, with 21 bases between them. CDR3 length equals 15 residues. Per the germline V gene, CDR1 is SGHNT and CDR2 is YYREEE (reference sequence). The CDR3 DNA reads as TGTGCCAGCAGTCCTGGGACTTCCCTTAGGGGTGAGCAGTTCTTC. It codes for CASSPGTSLRGEQFF.

The V and J genes are TRBV4-1 and TRBJ2-5; D is possibly TRBD1 (5 bases). Deletions cut 4 bases from V and 0 bases from J, with 9 bases between. Germline CDR1 and CDR2: MGHRA and YSYEKL. The CDR3 is 14 amino acids. CDR3 region: CASSPTAYQETQYF. Here the CDR3 DNA reads TGCGCCAGCAGCCCGACAGCGTACCAAGAGACCCAGTACTTC.

The chain has TRBV7-3 and TRBJ1-3; 11 bases fit TRBD1. Germline V gives CDR1 SGHTA, CDR2 FQGTGA. The V segment lost 6 bases and the J segment 3 bases; nucleotides outside the gene matches: 4. This CDR3 is built from 15 residues. Here the CDR3 DNA reads TGTGCCAGCAGGGCGGGACAGGGGGTTGGAAACACCATATATTTT. It specifies CASRAGQGVGNTIYF.

CDR3 protein: CASSQDRGPYEQYF. The CDR3 DNA reads TGTGCCAGCAGCCAAGATCGAGGGCCCTACGAGCAGTACTTC. The V and J genes are TRBV4-2 and TRBJ2-7; TRBD2 might be the D (5 bases). There are 14 residues in the CDR3. Germline lookup yields CDR1 LGHNA and CDR2 YNFKEQ. V was shortened by 0 bases and J by 2 bases, with 8 bases between the two germline ends.